These 5 T cell receptor beta chains originate from one sample sequenced in a study of cytomegalovirus exposure and HLA in healthy donors. Libraries were prepared by immunoSEQ multiplex PCR; TCRdb keeps only in-frame clonotypes and omits some of them. The data hold approximately 100,000 clones, with about nine tenths observed a single time. The specimen sequenced was PBMCs. These receptors were taken from a woman between 18 and 30 years old in good health and CMV-seronegative.

V usage is TRBV27 and J usage is TRBJ1-4; 7 bases match TRBD1. Germline V gene data show CDR1 as MNHEY and CDR2 as SMNVEV (reference sequence). This CDR3 comprises 13 residues. J gave up 5 bases and V 5 bases, and 2 bases lay outside the gene matches. In nucleotides, the CDR3 is TGTGCCAGCAGTGTGGACAGGAATGAAAAACTGTTTTTT. Amino acids: CASSVDRNEKLFF.

The chain recombines TRBV5-1 with TRBJ1-1, with D unclear. V lost 4 bases and J 5 bases, leaving 15 bases between the germline ends. In germline, CDR1 is SGHRS, CDR2 YFSETQ. The CDR3 covers 14 residues. The CDR3 DNA is TGCGCCAGCAGCACGTCCCCGGGAGGGACTGAAGCTTTCTTT. Translating gives CASSTSPGGTEAFF.

This clone appeared once. V gene TRBV7-8 combines with J gene TRBJ2-3; 9 bases map to TRBD1. Per the germline V gene, CDR1 is SGHVS and CDR2 is FQNEAQ. J lost 6 bases, V lost 5 bases, and 6 bases had no gene match. The length of the CDR3 is 14 residues. DNA for the CDR3: TGTGCCAGCAGCGCACAGGGGGCGAGGGATACGCAGTATTTT. Translating gives CASSAQGARDTQYF.

The chain is built from TRBV18 and TRBJ2-1; 7 bases agree with TRBD2. Per germline, CDR1 KGHSH and CDR2 LQKENI. The length of the CDR3 is 19 residues. V shed 3 bases and J 4 bases; nucleotides not matched to a gene: 18. For the CDR3, the DNA is TGTGCCAGCTCACCTACCCTTGCACTAGCGCCGAGCGGATACAATGAGCAGTTCTTC. This gives the protein CASSPTLALAPSGYNEQFF.

The chain carries TRBV7-3 and TRBJ1-2; TRBD1 matches at 7 bases. From germline, CDR1 is SGHTA and CDR2 FQGTGA. Trimming at V came to 4 bases and at J to 6 bases, leaving 11 bases not matched to a gene. The CDR3 is 15 amino acids. The DNA for the CDR3 is TGTGCCAGCAGCTCAACCGGGACAGATAGGAATGGCTACACCTTC. This sequence encodes CASSSTGTDRNGYTF. The variable domain in full, completed from reference TRBV7-3 and TRBJ1-2, reads GAGVSQTPSNKVTEKGKYVELRCDPISGHTALYWYRQSLGQGPEFLIYFQGTGAADDSGLPNDRFFAVRPEGSVSTLKIQRTERGDSAVYLCASSSTGTDRNGYTFGSGTRLTVV.